The 20 T cell receptor beta chains listed next were all sequenced from one sample in a study of blood T cell repertoires in COVID-19. Profiled with immunoSEQ multiplex PCR; TCRdb holds only in-frame clones, not every one. The repertoire holds about 160,000 clones, with 84% as singletons. Sample: peripheral blood. The receptors come from an older man with acute or convalescent COVID-19.

The chain combines TRBV6-5 with TRBJ1-2, with 8 positions matching TRBD1. The CDR3 has 14 residues. V shed 2 bases, J shed 4 bases, and the junction held 3 bases outside the gene matches. The germline CDR1 and CDR2 sequences are MNHEY and SVGAGI. The CDR3 DNA reads TGTGCCAGCAGTTACGCTGGACAGGGCTATGGCTACACCTTC. It is translated as CASSYAGQGYGYTF.

The CDR3 spells CASSPDGANTEAFF. The CDR3 coding sequence is TGTGCCAGCAGCCCAGACGGAGCGAACACTGAAGCTTTCTTT. V and J are TRBV7-3 and TRBJ1-1; D unclear. The ends were cut back, 5 bases at V and 1 base at J, with 11 bases in the middle. The CDR3 covers 14 residues. Germline-derived CDR1 and CDR2 are SGHTA and FQGTGA. The entire variable domain, with the rest obtained from reference TRBV7-3 and TRBJ1-1, is as follows: GAGVSQTPSNKVTEKGKYVELRCDPISGHTALYWYRQSLGQGPEFLIYFQGTGAADDSGLPNDRFFAVRPEGSVSTLKIQRTERGDSAVYLCASSPDGANTEAFFGQGTRLTVV.

The chain couples TRBV28 to TRBJ1-6, with 7 bases identical to TRBD1. Trimming removed 3 bases from V and 5 bases from J; junction bases left unmatched: 7. Germline V gene data show CDR1 as MDHEN and CDR2 as SYDVKM. The CDR3 sequence is 16 residues long. The CDR3 nucleotides read TGTGCCAGCAGTTTTGGGCAGGGGGTTAATAATTCACCCCTCCACTTT. Translated, it gives CASSFGQGVNNSPLHF.

The chain is built from TRBV5-1 and TRBJ1-6, with no clear D. The CDR3 totals 15 residues. Trimming pared 0 bases from V and 14 bases from J, leaving 18 bases between. Germline values: CDR1 SGHRS, CDR2 YFSETQ. In nucleotides, the CDR3 is TGCGCCAGCAGCTTGGTCACGCCGAAGGGAGATGCCCTCCACTTT. It yields the protein CASSLVTPKGDALHF. Combining the CDR3 with reference TRBV5-1 and TRBJ1-6 gives the whole variable domain KAGVTQTPRYLIKTRGQQVTLSCSPISGHRSVSWYQQTPGQGLQFLFEYFSETQRNKGNFPGRFSGRQFSNSRSEMNVSTLELGDSALYLCASSLVTPKGDALHFGNGTRLTVT.

V usage is TRBV10-3 and J usage is TRBJ2-3; D is uncertain. Trimming pared 3 bases from V and 3 bases from J, leaving 13 bases between. The CDR3 runs 15 residues. CDR1 ENHRY and CDR2 SYGVKD come from the germline V gene. CDR3 sequence (DNA): TGTGCCATCAGTGACAGGAACGCTAAAACAGATACGCAGTATTTT. Its protein is CAISDRNAKTDTQYF.

V is TRBV19 and J is TRBJ2-3, with a possible D match to TRBD1 (7 bases). The CDR3 covers 14 residues. The germline V and J ends were trimmed by 8 bases and 2 bases, with 14 bases remaining between them. CDR1 and CDR2 from the germline V gene are LNHDA and SQIVND (reference sequence). CDR3 in amino acids: CASRRDSNTDTQYF. The CDR3 DNA reads as TGTGCCAGTCGGAGGGACAGCAACACAGATACGCAGTATTTT.

J is TRBJ2-7 and V is TRBV3-1 (or the pseudogene TRBV3-2), with D unresolved. Germline V gene data show CDR1 as LGHDT and CDR2 as YNNKEL (reference sequence). V was shortened by 1 base and J by 2 bases, with 9 bases between the two germline ends. The CDR3 has 14 amino acids. Here the CDR3 DNA reads TGTGCCAGCAGCCAAGGTTATATCCCCTACGAGCAGTACTTC. Protein product: CASSQGYIPYEQYF.

V is TRBV24-1 and J is TRBJ2-1; possible D gene TRBD2, 6 bases. V was clipped by 4 bases and J by 4 bases, with 16 bases between them. CDR3 length equals 16 residues. The germline V gene encodes CDR1 KGHDR and CDR2 SFDVKD. CDR3 residues: CATSEKGGGFYNEQFF. Written as DNA, the CDR3 is TGTGCCACCAGTGAGAAGGGTGGAGGGTTTTACAATGAGCAGTTCTTC.

The CDR3 reads CAWSNTGQGLYYEQYF. The DNA of the CDR3 is TGTGCCTGGAGCAATACGGGACAGGGTCTTTACTACGAGCAGTACTTC. The chain links TRBV30 to TRBJ2-7; the match to TRBD1 covers 9 bases. Germline values: CDR1 GTSNPN, CDR2 SVGIG (reference sequence). CDR3 length equals 16 residues. Germline trimming cut 3 bases from V and 3 bases from J; bases unmatched to any gene: 12.

This chain links TRBV28 with TRBJ2-3; 7 bases fit TRBD2. This CDR3 has 16 residues. V lost 8 bases to trimming and J lost 2 bases; unmatched junction nucleotides: 13. CDR1 and CDR2 (germline): MDHEN, SYDVKM. This CDR3 reads CASSKERGVVTDTQYF. CDR3 DNA: TGTGCCAGCTCGAAAGAGCGGGGAGTTGTCACAGATACGCAGTATTTT.

The J gene is TRBJ1-2, the V gene TRBV6-5; D gene ambiguous. Germline V gives CDR1 MNHEY, CDR2 SVGAGI. This CDR3 region has 14 residues. Trimming pared 0 bases from V and 5 bases from J, leaving 10 bases between. The CDR3 bases are TGTGCCAGCAGTTACTCTCCGGACTTTTATGGCTACACCTTC. Amino acids: CASSYSPDFYGYTF.

This rearrangement joins TRBV11-2 to TRBJ1-1; 7 nucleotides align to TRBD1. After removal of 5 bases from V and 4 bases from J, the junction contained 1 base not matched to a gene. This CDR3 is built from 12 residues. Germline V lookup: CDR1 SGHAT, CDR2 FQNNGV. CDR3 residues: CASSPGGTEAFF. The CDR3, as DNA: TGTGCCAGCAGCCCAGGGGGCACTGAAGCTTTCTTT.

The rearrangement uses TRBV6-4 and TRBJ1-1, with TRBD1 matching 7 bases. The V segment lost 10 bases and the J segment 4 bases; nucleotides outside the gene matches: 12. Germline V gene sequence: CDR1 MRHNA, CDR2 SNTAGT. The CDR3 totals 14 residues. CDR3 protein: CATGQEGVVTEAFF. The CDR3 DNA reads TGTGCCACCGGACAGGAGGGTGTGGTCACTGAAGCTTTCTTT.

The chain combines TRBV27 with TRBJ1-4; the match to TRBD1 covers 8 bases. The CDR3 spans 15 residues. The V gene end was trimmed by 6 bases and the J gene end by 3 bases; junction bases not matched to a gene: 6. From germline, CDR1 is MNHEY and CDR2 SMNVEV (reference sequence). This CDR3 reads CASRLQGGANEKLFF. DNA of the CDR3: TGTGCCAGCAGGTTACAGGGGGGAGCTAATGAAAAACTGTTTTTT.

For this clone: An end of the junction does not agree with germline; a read error may underlie this. The chain couples TRBV7-7 to TRBJ2-5, with 8 bases matching TRBD1. CDR3 length equals 16 residues. Germline V lookup: CDR1 SSHAT, CDR2 FNYEAQ (reference sequence). The CDR3 coding sequence is TGTGCTAGCAGCCCGGTAGGAAGGACAGGGAAAGAGACCCAGTACTTC. Its protein product is CASSPVGRTGKETQYF.

V gene TRBV9 combines with J gene TRBJ1-1; 7 nucleotides align to TRBD1. The CDR3 length is 13 residues. Losses at the gene ends were 3 bases for V and 2 bases for J; bases not matched to a gene: 1. CDR1 and CDR2 (germline): SGDLS, YYNGEE. CDR3 bases: TGTGCCAGCAGCGACAGGGGAAACACTGAAGCTTTCTTT. This sequence encodes CASSDRGNTEAFF. Using reference TRBV9 and TRBJ1-1 for the parts outside the CDR3, the full variable domain is DSGVTQTPKHLITATGQRVTLRCSPRSGDLSVYWYQQSLDQGLQFLIQYYNGEERAKGNILERFSAQQFPDLHSELNLSSLELGDSALYFCASSDRGNTEAFFGQGTRLTVV.

The chain joins TRBV5-1 to TRBJ2-1, with a weak D call TRBD2 (6 bases). V lost 3 bases, J lost 7 bases, and 14 bases lay in between. CDR3 length: 14 amino acids. Germline CDR1 reads SGHRS; CDR2 reads YFSETQ. This CDR3 is CASSSGGNGNEQFF. The CDR3 DNA reads TGCGCCAGCAGCTCCGGGGGAAATGGGAATGAGCAGTTCTTC.

V usage is TRBV11-2 and J usage is TRBJ2-7; D is possibly TRBD1 (6 bases). The V end was cut by 2 bases, the J end by 3 bases, with 23 bases between. This CDR3 spans 18 amino acids. CDR1 is SGHAT, CDR2 FQNNGV, per germline. The CDR3 reads CASSLKGQRYWSNYEQYF. The CDR3 DNA reads TGTGCCAGCAGCTTAAAAGGACAGAGGTATTGGAGCAACTACGAGCAGTACTTC.

The V gene is TRBV5-4, the J gene TRBJ2-1; D possibly corresponds to TRBD2 (5 bases). The V and J ends lost 4 bases and 6 bases respectively, with 17 bases between them. Looked up from germline, CDR1 is SGHNT and CDR2 is YYREEE (reference sequence). The CDR3 has 15 amino acids. Here the CDR3 DNA reads TGTGCCAGCAGCCCCCCCCGGGGTGGGGTCAATGAGCAGTTCTTC. It specifies CASSPPRGGVNEQFF. The entire variable domain, with the rest obtained from reference TRBV5-4 and TRBJ2-1, is as follows: ETGVTQSPTHLIKTRGQQVTLRCSSQSGHNTVSWYQQALGQGPQFIFQYYREEENGRGNFPPRFSGLQFPNYSSELNVNALELDDSALYLCASSPPRGGVNEQFFGPGTRLTVL.

The chain joins TRBV28 to TRBJ2-3, with 11 bases that match TRBD1. V shed 5 bases and J 6 bases; nucleotides not matched to a gene: 4. The CDR3 sequence is 14 residues long. Germline V CDR1 and CDR2: MDHEN, SYDVKM. The CDR3 reads CASSTGQGVDTQYF. The CDR3 DNA follows: TGTGCCAGCAGTACGGGACAGGGGGTCGATACGCAGTATTTT. Using reference TRBV28 and TRBJ2-3 for the parts outside the CDR3, the full variable domain is DVKVTQSSRYLVKRTGEKVFLECVQDMDHENMFWYRQDPGLGLRLIYFSYDVKMKEKGDIPEGYSVSREKKERFSLILESASTNQTSMYLCASSTGQGVDTQYFGPGTRLTVL.